This TCR beta chain was sequenced in a study of tumor-infiltrating lymphocytes in localized non-small cell lung cancer. The protocol was immunoSEQ multiplex PCR, while the TCRdb copy is restricted to in-frame clones and leaves out a portion. The sample shows about 21,000 clones, nearly 80% of them seen only once. The CDR3 length is 13 residues. Looked up from germline, CDR1 is SNHLY and CDR2 is FYNNEI. Trimming took 1 base from V and 3 from J, leaving 6 bases between them. This receptor was taken from a human donor with non-small cell lung cancer. What was sequenced was lung tumor tissue. The chain is built from TRBV2 and TRBJ1-1; tentative D call: TRBD1 (5 bases). CDR3: CASSEVGDTEAFF. CDR3 nucleotide sequence: TGTGCCAGCAGTGAAGTAGGGGACACTGAAGCTTTCTTT.